One sample yielded the 17 T cell receptor beta chains listed below, sequenced in a study of cytomegalovirus exposure and HLA in healthy donors. With 60 Vbeta and 13 Jbeta primers, the PCR was carried out. Only in-frame clones appear in the TCRdb table, and some are missing; sequencing was by immunoSEQ multiplex PCR. Of about 190,000 clones detected, around 75% appear once; the ten largest clones hold 2.5% to 4%. Sequenced input: PBMCs. These receptors were collected from a woman aged 30 to 39 in good health and CMV-seropositive.

A single count supports this clone. The V call is TRBV7-9, the J call TRBJ2-7, with TRBD1 matching 8 bases. V trimming: 5 bases; J trimming: 0 bases; junction bases outside the gene matches: 6. CDR1 is SEHNR and CDR2 is FQNEAQ in the germline V gene (reference sequence). There are 15 residues in the CDR3. The CDR3 DNA reads TGTGCCAGCAGCGGGACAGGCCACTTCTCCTACGAGCAGTACTTC. It encodes CASSGTGHFSYEQYF.

The chain carries TRBV6-5 and TRBJ2-3; D is possibly TRBD1 (5 bases). Germline V CDR1 and CDR2: MNHEY, SVGAGI. Trimming removed 5 bases from V and 3 bases from J, with 6 bases in between. This CDR3 region has 12 residues. CDR3 sequence reads: CASSPGTDTQYF. The CDR3 DNA follows: TGTGCCAGCAGTCCAGGGACAGATACGCAGTATTTT.

The genes are TRBV2 and TRBJ2-5; 10 nucleotides agree with TRBD1. Losses at the gene ends were 6 bases for V and 4 bases for J; bases not matched to a gene: 5. The CDR3 totals 14 residues. The V gene's germline CDR1 is SNHLY and CDR2 FYNNEI. CDR3 region: CASRVTGGGETQYF. The CDR3 bases are TGTGCCAGCAGGGTGACAGGGGGCGGAGAGACCCAGTACTTC.

The genes are TRBV29-1 and TRBJ2-7; D is possibly TRBD1 (6 bases). Looked up from germline, CDR1 is SQVTM and CDR2 is ANQGSEA. V gave up 6 bases and J gave up 8 bases, with 17 bases separating them. This CDR3 is built from 12 residues. This chain's CDR3 is CSVGATLSQQYF. CDR3 nucleotides: TGCAGCGTGGGGGCCACTTTGTCCCAGCAGTACTTC.

The chain links TRBV10-3 to TRBJ2-3; perhaps TRBD1 as D (6 bases). The CDR3 covers 15 residues. Germline CDR1 and CDR2: ENHRY and SYGVKD. Trimming stripped 4 bases from V and 10 bases from J, with 21 bases between. CDR3 sequence reads: CAISASSSSPGAQYF. In nucleotides, the CDR3 is TGTGCCATCAGTGCCTCTAGTTCATCTCCAGGGGCGCAGTATTTT.

This sequence joins TRBV1 and TRBJ2-1; TRBD2 was called by the table and not checked on the DNA. TRBV1 has pseudogene status. The CDR3 covers 16 residues. CDR3 bases: TGCACCAGCAGCCAAGAACCCCTAGCGCTTTACAATGAGCAGTTCTTC. Amino acids: CTSSQEPLALYNEQFF.

This rearrangement joins TRBV11-2 to TRBJ1-1, with TRBD1 identical over 8 bases. Germline trimming cut 6 bases from V and 1 base from J; bases unmatched to any gene: 7. CDR3 length: 15 amino acids. Germline values: CDR1 SGHAT, CDR2 FQNNGV. In DNA, the CDR3 is TGTGCCAGCAGGGTGGGACAGGTGAGGAACACTGAAGCTTTCTTT. This translates into CASRVGQVRNTEAFF.

V usage is TRBV5-4 and J usage is TRBJ2-7; D gene uncertain. Trimming shortened V by 4 bases and J by 0 bases, and 11 bases separated the two germline ends. Germline-derived CDR1 and CDR2 are SGHNT and YYREEE (reference sequence). This CDR3 is 14 amino acids long. CDR3 protein: CASSQPRVSYEQYF. CDR3 in DNA: TGTGCCAGCAGCCAACCCCGGGTCTCCTACGAGCAGTACTTC. Supplemented by reference TRBV5-4 and TRBJ2-7, the full variable domain reads ETGVTQSPTHLIKTRGQQVTLRCSSQSGHNTVSWYQQALGQGPQFIFQYYREEENGRGNFPPRFSGLQFPNYSSELNVNALELDDSALYLCASSQPRVSYEQYFGPGTRLTVT.

The V gene is TRBV27, the J gene TRBJ2-2; D gene unclear. The length of the CDR3 is 12 residues. The germline V and J ends were trimmed by 5 bases and 9 bases, with 10 bases remaining between them. Germline V CDR1 and CDR2: MNHEY, SMNVEV (reference sequence). CDR3 sequence reads: CASSRPERELFF. Written as DNA, the CDR3 is TGTGCCAGCAGTCGCCCAGAAAGGGAGCTGTTTTTT.

The chain carries TRBV19 and TRBJ1-1, with 8 bases fitting TRBD1. The CDR3 covers 14 residues. Germline CDR1 reads LNHDA; CDR2 reads SQIVND (reference sequence). The junction had 10 bases not matched to a gene; V was cut back by 6 bases and J by 7 bases. The CDR3 spells CASSPTGQGCEAFF. Here the CDR3 DNA reads TGTGCCAGTAGCCCTACCGGACAGGGATGTGAAGCTTTCTTT.

The genes are TRBV6-5 and TRBJ2-7, with 9 nucleotides matching TRBD1. Germline CDR1 MNHEY, CDR2 SVGAGI. The length of the CDR3 is 14 residues. Losses at the gene ends were 6 bases for V and 3 bases for J; bases not matched to a gene: 6. The CDR3 reads CASSPGQGLYEQYF. CDR3 bases: TGTGCCAGCAGCCCGGGACAGGGTCTCTACGAGCAGTACTTC.

DNA of the CDR3: TGTGCCAGCAGCTTGGCCCAGAACTCCTACAATGAGCAGTTCTTC. Its protein is CASSLAQNSYNEQFF. The rearrangement links TRBV5-4 to TRBJ2-1; no firm D call. Between the trimmed V and J ends, which lost 0 bases and 0 bases, there was a span of 7 bases. The germline V gene encodes CDR1 SGHNT and CDR2 YYREEE (reference sequence). The CDR3 is made up of 15 amino acids.

V gene TRBV10-1 combines with J gene TRBJ2-1; TRBD2 matches at 8 bases. Germline CDR1 is WNHNN and CDR2 is SYGVQD (reference sequence). This CDR3 region has 14 residues. With 5 bases clipped from V and 4 bases from J, the junction kept 4 bases outside the gene matches. CDR3 sequence reads: CASSKLAEYNEQFF. The CDR3 bases are TGCGCCAGCAGTAAACTAGCGGAGTACAATGAGCAGTTCTTC.

The chain's CDR3 is CASSFFGTRETYEQYF. CDR3 nucleotides: TGTGCCAGCAGCTTTTTCGGGACTAGAGAAACCTACGAGCAGTACTTC. The chain is built from TRBV7-9 and TRBJ2-7; 8 nucleotides agree with TRBD2. The germline V gene has CDR1 SEHNR and CDR2 FQNEAQ (reference sequence). The CDR3 runs 16 residues. Trimming took 3 bases from V and 2 from J; bases not matched to a gene: 9.

V usage is TRBV4-2 and J usage is TRBJ2-3, with D possibly matching TRBD1 (7 bases). Germline V gene lookup returns CDR1 LGHNA and CDR2 YNFKEQ. Trimming shortened V by 3 bases and J by 3 bases, and 19 bases separated the two germline ends. CDR3 length: 17 residues. The DNA of the CDR3 is TGTGCCAGCAGCCAGATCCAGGGGGAGGAAGGTACAGATACGCAGTATTTT. This codes for CASSQIQGEEGTDTQYF.

This clone showed up just once. The chain has TRBV25-1 and TRBJ2-1; 9 positions match TRBD2. Per the germline V gene, CDR1 is MGHDK and CDR2 is SYGVNS. The CDR3 has 15 amino acids. After removal of 5 bases from V and 10 bases from J, the junction contained 12 bases not matched to a gene. The CDR3 is CASSPFGTSPWEQFF. CDR3 in DNA: TGTGCCAGCAGTCCCTTTGGGACTAGCCCTTGGGAGCAGTTCTTC.

This chain links TRBV6-4 with TRBJ1-4; the D is unclear. The germline gives CDR1 MRHNA, CDR2 SNTAGT. Trimming cost V 6 bases and J 3 bases, with 17 bases left between them. CDR3 size: 16 residues. The CDR3 coding sequence is TGTGCCAGCAGCCCCCAACCCAACGCGGCTAATGAAAAACTGTTTTTT. Residues: CASSPQPNAANEKLFF.